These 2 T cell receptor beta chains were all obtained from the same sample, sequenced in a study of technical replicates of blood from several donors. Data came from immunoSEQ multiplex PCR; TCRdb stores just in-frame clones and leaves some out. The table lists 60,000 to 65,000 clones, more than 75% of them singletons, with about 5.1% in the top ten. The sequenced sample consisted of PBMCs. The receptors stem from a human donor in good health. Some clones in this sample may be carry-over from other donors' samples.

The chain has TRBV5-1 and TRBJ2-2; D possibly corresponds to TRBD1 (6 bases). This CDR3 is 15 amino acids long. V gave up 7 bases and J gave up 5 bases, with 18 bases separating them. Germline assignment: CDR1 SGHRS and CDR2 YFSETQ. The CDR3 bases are TGCGCCAGCCACAGTCGAGGGGGAAGAACCGGGGAGCTGTTTTTT. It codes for CASHSRGGRTGELFF. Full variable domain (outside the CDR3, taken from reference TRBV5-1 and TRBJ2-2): KAGVTQTPRYLIKTRGQQVTLSCSPISGHRSVSWYQQTPGQGLQFLFEYFSETQRNKGNFPGRFSGRQFSNSRSEMNVSTLELGDSALYLCASHSRGGRTGELFFGEGSRLTVL.

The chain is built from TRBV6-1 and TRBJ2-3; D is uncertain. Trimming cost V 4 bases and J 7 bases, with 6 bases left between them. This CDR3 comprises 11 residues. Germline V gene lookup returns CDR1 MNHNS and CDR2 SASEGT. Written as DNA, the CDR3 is TGTGCCAGCAGTGCACTAAATACGCAGTATTTT. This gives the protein CASSALNTQYF.